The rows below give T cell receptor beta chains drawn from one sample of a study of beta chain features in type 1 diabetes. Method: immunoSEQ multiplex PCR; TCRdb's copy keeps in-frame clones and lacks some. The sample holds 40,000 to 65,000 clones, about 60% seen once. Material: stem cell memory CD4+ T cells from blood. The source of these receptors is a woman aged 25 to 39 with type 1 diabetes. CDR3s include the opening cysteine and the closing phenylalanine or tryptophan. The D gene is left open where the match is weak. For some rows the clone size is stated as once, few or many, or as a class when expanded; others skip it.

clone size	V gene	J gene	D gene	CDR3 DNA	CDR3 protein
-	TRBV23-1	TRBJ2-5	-	TGCGCCAGCAATCGGCCTAGCGCCCTCGGGACCCAGTACTTC	CASNRPSALGTQYF
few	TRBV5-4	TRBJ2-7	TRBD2	TGTGCCAGCAGCGACGGACTAGCGGGGGCATCGCAGTACTTC	CASSDGLAGASQYF
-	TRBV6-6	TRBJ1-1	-	TGTGCCAGCAGTAGAGGACAGCTCATGAACACTGAAGCTTTCTTT	CASSRGQLMNTEAFF
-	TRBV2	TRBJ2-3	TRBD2	TGTGCCTGGTTAGCGGGAGATCTAATCACAGATACGCAGTATTTT	CAWLAGDLITDTQYF
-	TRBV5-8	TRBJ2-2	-	TGTGCCAGCAGCCTACAGGGCGGAGGCACCGGGGAGCTGTTTTTT	CASSLQGGGTGELFF
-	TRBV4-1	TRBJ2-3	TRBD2	TGCGCCAGCAGCCAAGGGTACGGAGCGGGAGGCTCAGATACGCAGTATTTT	CASSQGYGAGGSDTQYF
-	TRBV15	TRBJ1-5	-	TGTGCCACCAGCAGAGCTAGGCTTGATCAGCCCCAGCATTTT	CATSRARLDQPQHF
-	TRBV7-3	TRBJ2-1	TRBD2	TGTGCCAGCAGCCCAGGTAGCGGGATGGGTGAGCAGTTCTTC	CASSPGSGMGEQFF
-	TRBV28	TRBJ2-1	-	TGTGCCAGCAGTTTAGGTAGCCTTTATTCCTACAATGAGCAGTTCTTC	CASSLGSLYSYNEQFF
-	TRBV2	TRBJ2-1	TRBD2	TGTGCCAGCAGTGTGGCGGGAGCCTACAATGAGCAGTTCTTC	CASSVAGAYNEQFF
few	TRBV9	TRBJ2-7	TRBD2	TGTGCCAGCAGCGTAGCCCCCAGCGGGGACTCCTACGAGCAGTACTTC	CASSVAPSGDSYEQYF
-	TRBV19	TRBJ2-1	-	TGTGCCAGTAGTATAGGACAAAGTGAGCAGTTCTTC	CASSIGQSEQFF
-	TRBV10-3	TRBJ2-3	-	TGTGCCATCAAAGGGGACACAGGCTACCGCACAGATACGCAGTATTTT	CAIKGDTGYRTDTQYF
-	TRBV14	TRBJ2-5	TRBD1	TGTGCCAGCAGCCAAGCAGGGGGCTACGAAGAGACCCAGTACTTC	CASSQAGGYEETQYF
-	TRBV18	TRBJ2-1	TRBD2	TGTGCCAGCTCACCGATGGCGGGAGTTAACAATGAGCAGTTCTTC	CASSPMAGVNNEQFF
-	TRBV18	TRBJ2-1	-	TGTGCCAGCTCACCAAGACAGAATGAGCAGTTCTTC	CASSPRQNEQFF
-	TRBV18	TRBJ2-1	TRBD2	TGTGCCAGCTCACCCTCTAGCGGGGGCCTTTCCTACAATGAGCAGTTCTTC	CASSPSSGGLSYNEQFF
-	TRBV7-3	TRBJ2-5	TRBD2	TGTGCCAGCAGCCGATTTAGCGGGGCACAAGAGACCCAGTACTTC	CASSRFSGAQETQYF
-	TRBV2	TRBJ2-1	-	TGTGCCAGCAGTGAAGTAGGGGGTGAGCAGTTCTTC	CASSEVGGEQFF
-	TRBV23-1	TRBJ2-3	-	TGCGCCAGCAGTCGATTAGCAGGGACTCCTAAGCCCCCCACAGATACGCAGTATTTT	CASSRLAGTPKPPTDTQYF
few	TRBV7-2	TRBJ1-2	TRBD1	TGTGCCAGCAGCTTAGGGGGACAGGCGAACTATGGCTACACCTTC	CASSLGGQANYGYTF
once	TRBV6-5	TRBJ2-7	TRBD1	TGTGCCAGCAGCCCGGACAGGGGATCCTACGAGCAGTACTTC	CASSPDRGSYEQYF
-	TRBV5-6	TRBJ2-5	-	TGTGCCAGCAGCGCGGACTATTTACAAGAGACCCAGTACTTC	CASSADYLQETQYF
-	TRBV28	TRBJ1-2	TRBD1	TGTGCCAGCAGTACAACCTCCACCACGGGACAGGGTGACTATGGCTACACCTTC	CASSTTSTTGQGDYGYTF
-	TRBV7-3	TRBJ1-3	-	TGTGCCAGCAGCTTAACGGGGGCAACTGGAAACACCATATATTTT	CASSLTGATGNTIYF
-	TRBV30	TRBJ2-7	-	TGTGCCTGGAGATGGGACATCGCCCCCTCCTACGAGCAGTACTTC	CAWRWDIAPSYEQYF
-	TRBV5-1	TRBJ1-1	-	TGCGCCAGCAGCTTTGGAGGGACTGAAGCTTTCTTT	CASSFGGTEAFF
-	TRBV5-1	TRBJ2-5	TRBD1	TGCGCCAGCAGCTTGGGGACAGGGCAAGAGACCCAGTACTTC	CASSLGTGQETQYF
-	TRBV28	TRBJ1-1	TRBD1	TGTGCCAGCAGTTTCCCTAGGACAGGTACGAACACTGAAGCTTTCTTT	CASSFPRTGTNTEAFF
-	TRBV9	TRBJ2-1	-	TGTGCCAGCAGCCATGAGCCACAGGGCAATGAGCAGTTCTTC	CASSHEPQGNEQFF
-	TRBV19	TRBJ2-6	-	TGTGCCAGTAGTACCTACACAGGGACTGGGGCCAACGTCCTGACTTTC	CASSTYTGTGANVLTF
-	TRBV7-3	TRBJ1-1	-	TGTGCCAGCAGCCCCTGGGGGGGAAACACTGAAGCTTTCTTT	CASSPWGGNTEAFF
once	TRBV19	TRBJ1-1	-	TGTGCCAGTAGTACCTTAGGACACTCGAAAGCTGAAGCTTTCTTT	CASSTLGHSKAEAFF